The 2 T cell receptor beta chains below were found in one sample sequenced in a study of blood T cell repertoires in COVID-19. TCRdb's copy holds only in-frame clones and misses some; the assay was immunoSEQ multiplex PCR. This table holds 130,000 to 150,000 clones, 65% to 85% found once. Specimen: peripheral blood. The receptors were sampled from a woman aged 55 to 70 with acute or convalescent COVID-19.

The genes are TRBV18 and TRBJ2-5; D is possibly TRBD2 (5 bases). The CDR3 runs to 13 residues. V gave up 4 bases and J gave up 3 bases, with 9 bases separating them. Per the germline V gene, CDR1 is KGHSH and CDR2 is LQKENI. The CDR3 DNA reads TGTGCCAGCTCACGCCGGGGAGAAGAGACCCAGTACTTC. It translates to CASSRRGEETQYF.

V usage is TRBV11-2 and J usage is TRBJ2-1, with D unresolved. V lost 5 bases to trimming and J lost 9 bases, with 14 bases between them. The CDR3 runs to 13 residues. Germline CDR1 is SGHAT and CDR2 is FQNNGV. CDR3 nucleotides: TGTGCCAGCAGCGGTACAGCCCTCCCTGAGCAGTTCTTC. Translating gives CASSGTALPEQFF.